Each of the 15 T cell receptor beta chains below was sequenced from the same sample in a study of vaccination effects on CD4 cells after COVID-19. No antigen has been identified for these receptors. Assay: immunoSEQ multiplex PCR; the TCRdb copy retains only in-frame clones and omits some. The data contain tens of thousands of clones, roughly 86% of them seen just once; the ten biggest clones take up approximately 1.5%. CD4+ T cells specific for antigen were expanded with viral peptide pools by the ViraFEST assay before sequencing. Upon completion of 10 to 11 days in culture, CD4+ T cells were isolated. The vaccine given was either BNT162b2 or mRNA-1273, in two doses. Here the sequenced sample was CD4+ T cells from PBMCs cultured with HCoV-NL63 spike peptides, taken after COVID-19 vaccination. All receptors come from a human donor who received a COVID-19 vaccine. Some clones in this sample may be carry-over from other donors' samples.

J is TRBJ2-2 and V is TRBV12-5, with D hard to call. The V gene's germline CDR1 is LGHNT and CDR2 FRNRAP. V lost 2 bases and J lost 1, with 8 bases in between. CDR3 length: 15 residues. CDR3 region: CASGLMAENTGELFF. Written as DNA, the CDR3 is TGTGCTAGTGGTTTGATGGCAGAGAACACCGGGGAGCTGTTTTTT.

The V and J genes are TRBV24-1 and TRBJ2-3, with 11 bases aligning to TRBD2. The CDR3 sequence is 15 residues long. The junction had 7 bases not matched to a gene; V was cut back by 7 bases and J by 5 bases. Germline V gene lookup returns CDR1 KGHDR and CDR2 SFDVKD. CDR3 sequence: CATSLAGGPGDTQYF. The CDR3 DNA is TGTGCCACCAGCTTAGCGGGGGGGCCCGGAGATACGCAGTATTTT.

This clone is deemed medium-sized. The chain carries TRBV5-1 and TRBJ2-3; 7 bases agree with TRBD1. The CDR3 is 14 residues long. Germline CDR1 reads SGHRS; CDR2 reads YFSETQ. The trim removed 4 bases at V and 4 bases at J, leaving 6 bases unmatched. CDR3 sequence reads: CASSPGQPPDTQYF. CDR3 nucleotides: TGCGCCAGCAGCCCGGGACAGCCCCCAGATACGCAGTATTTT.

CDR3 DNA: TGTGCCAGCAGCCCCAGCGGGACATCGAACACTGAAGCTTTCTTT. Encoded protein: CASSPSGTSNTEAFF. This chain uses TRBV9 with TRBJ1-1; D possibly corresponds to TRBD1 (6 bases). The CDR3 is 15 residues long. CDR1 and CDR2 (germline): SGDLS, YYNGEE. V shed 4 bases and J shed 1 base, with 14 bases lying between them.

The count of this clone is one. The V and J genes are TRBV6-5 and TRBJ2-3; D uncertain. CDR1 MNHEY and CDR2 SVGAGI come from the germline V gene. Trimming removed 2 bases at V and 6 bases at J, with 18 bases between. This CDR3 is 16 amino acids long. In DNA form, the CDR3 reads TGTGCCAGCAGTTACGGCGGAAATTCGTGGATGGATACGCAGTATTTT. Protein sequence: CASSYGGNSWMDTQYF.

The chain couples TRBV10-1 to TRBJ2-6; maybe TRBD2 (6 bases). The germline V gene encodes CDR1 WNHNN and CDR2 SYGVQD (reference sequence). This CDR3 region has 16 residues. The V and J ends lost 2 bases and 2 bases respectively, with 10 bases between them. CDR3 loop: CASSEGRRAGANVLTF. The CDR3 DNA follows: TGCGCCAGCAGTGAGGGCCGGAGGGCTGGGGCCAACGTCCTGACTTTC.

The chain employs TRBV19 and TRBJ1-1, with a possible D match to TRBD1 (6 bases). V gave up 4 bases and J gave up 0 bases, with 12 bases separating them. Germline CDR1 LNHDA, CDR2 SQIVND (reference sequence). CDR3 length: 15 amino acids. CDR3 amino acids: CASSTRTAMNTEAFF. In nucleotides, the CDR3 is TGTGCCAGTAGTACCCGGACAGCCATGAACACTGAAGCTTTCTTT. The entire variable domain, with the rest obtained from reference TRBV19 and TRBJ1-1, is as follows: DGGITQSPKYLFRKEGQNVTLSCEQNLNHDAMYWYRQDPGQGLRLIYYSQIVNDFQKGDIAEGYSVSREKKESFPLTVTSAQKNPTAFYLCASSTRTAMNTEAFFGQGTRLTVV.

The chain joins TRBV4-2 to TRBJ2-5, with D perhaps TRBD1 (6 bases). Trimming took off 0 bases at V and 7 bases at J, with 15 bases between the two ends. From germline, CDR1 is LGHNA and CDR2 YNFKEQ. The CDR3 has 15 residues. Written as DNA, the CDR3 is TGTGCCAGCAGCCAAGATAACCAGCAGGGGTCGACCCAGTACTTC. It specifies CASSQDNQQGSTQYF.

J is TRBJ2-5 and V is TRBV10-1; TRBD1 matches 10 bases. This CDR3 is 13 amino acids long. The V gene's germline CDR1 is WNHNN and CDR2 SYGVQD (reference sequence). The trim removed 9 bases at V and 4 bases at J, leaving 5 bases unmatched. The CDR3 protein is CARTTGGAETQYF. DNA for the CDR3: TGCGCCAGAACGACAGGGGGCGCAGAGACCCAGTACTTC.

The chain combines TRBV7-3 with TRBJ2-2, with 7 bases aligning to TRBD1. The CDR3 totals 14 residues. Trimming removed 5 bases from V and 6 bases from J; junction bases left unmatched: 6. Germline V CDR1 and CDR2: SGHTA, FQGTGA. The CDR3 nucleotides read TGTGCCAGCAGCGACGGGACAGATTCCGGGGAGCTGTTTTTT. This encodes CASSDGTDSGELFF.

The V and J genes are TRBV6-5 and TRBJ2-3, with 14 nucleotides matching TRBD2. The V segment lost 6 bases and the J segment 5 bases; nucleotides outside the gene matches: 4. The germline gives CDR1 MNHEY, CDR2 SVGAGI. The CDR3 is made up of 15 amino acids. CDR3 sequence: CASSKGTSGGDTQYF. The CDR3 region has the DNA TGTGCCAGCAGCAAGGGGACTAGCGGGGGAGATACGCAGTATTTT.

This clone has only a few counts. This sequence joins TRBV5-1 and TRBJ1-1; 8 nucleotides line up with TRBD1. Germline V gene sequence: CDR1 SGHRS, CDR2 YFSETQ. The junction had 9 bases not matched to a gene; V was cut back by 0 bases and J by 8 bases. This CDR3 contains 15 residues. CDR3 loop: CASSLAGGPFVEAFF. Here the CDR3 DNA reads TGCGCCAGCAGCTTGGCAGGGGGCCCCTTTGTGGAAGCTTTCTTT.

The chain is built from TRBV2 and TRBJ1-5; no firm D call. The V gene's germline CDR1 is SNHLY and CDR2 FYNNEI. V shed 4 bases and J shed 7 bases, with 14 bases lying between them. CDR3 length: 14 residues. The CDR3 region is CASSGTATPQPQHF. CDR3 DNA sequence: TGTGCCAGCAGTGGGACTGCCACCCCCCAGCCCCAGCATTTT.

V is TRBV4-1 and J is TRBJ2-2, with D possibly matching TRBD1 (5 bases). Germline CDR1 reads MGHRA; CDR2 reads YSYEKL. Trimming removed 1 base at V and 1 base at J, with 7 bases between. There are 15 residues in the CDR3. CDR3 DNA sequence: TGCGCCAGCAGCCAAGGGCAGGGGAACACCGGGGAGCTGTTTTTT. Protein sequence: CASSQGQGNTGELFF.

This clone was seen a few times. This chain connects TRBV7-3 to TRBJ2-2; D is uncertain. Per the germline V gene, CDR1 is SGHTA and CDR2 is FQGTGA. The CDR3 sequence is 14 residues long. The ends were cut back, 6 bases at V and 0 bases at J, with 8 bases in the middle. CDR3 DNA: TGTGCCAGCAGGCCCACAGCGAACACCGGGGAGCTGTTTTTT. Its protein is CASRPTANTGELFF.